This T cell receptor beta chain was profiled in a study of human T cells and chemical hapten exposure. Study-level background: The study traced per-sample TCR yield variation mainly to small differences in pooled library volumes.

Described time point: patch test 2, 6 weeks after DPC sensitization. Noted treatment: therapeutic diphenylcyclopropenone sensitization with weekly scalp DPC. Each patch test followed a blood draw. Findings and limits, study-wide: High-frequency TCRs, those above 1 in 1000, stayed the same after DPC sensitization.

V shed 5 bases and J 2 bases; nucleotides not matched to a gene: 6. CDR3 size: 16 residues. CDR1 and CDR2 from the germline V gene are SGHVS and FQNEAQ. Using its own MiXCR run on the RACE reads, TCRdb lists one record per CDR3 protein. Of 80,000 to 95,000 distinct CDR3 sequences in the sample, 11% are singletons; the top ten hold roughly 2%. Turning to this clonotype: Its matching antigen is unknown.

This material consisted of whole blood, taken in connection with sensitization to the hapten diphenylcyclopropenone (DPC). The receptor comes from a man aged 40-50 years with alopecia areata. Some clones in this sample may be carry-over from other donors' samples. This sequence joins TRBV7-8 and TRBJ2-3, with 11 positions matching TRBD2. The CDR3 loop is CASSPWGLAATDTQYF. The CDR3 bases are TGTGCCAGCAGCCCCTGGGGACTAGCGGCCACAGATACGCAGTATTTT.